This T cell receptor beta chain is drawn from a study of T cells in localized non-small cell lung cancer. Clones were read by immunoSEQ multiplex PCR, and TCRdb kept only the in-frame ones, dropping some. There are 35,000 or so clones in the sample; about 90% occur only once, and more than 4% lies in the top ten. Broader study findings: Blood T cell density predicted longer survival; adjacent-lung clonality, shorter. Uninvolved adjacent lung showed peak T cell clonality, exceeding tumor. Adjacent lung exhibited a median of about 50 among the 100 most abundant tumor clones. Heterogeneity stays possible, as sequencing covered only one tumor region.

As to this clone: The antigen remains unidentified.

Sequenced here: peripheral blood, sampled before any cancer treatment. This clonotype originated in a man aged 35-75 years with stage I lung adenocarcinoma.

The CDR3 sequence: CASSIAGAPGETQYF. CDR3 DNA sequence: TGTGCCAGTAGTATAGCAGGGGCCCCGGGGGAGACCCAGTACTTC. This chain connects TRBV19 to TRBJ2-5, with a weak D call TRBD1 (6 bases). Germline assignment: CDR1 LNHDA and CDR2 SQIVND (reference sequence). The germline V and J ends were trimmed by 1 base and 5 bases, with 14 bases remaining between them. The CDR3 extends over 15 amino acids. The full variable domain, rest sourced from reference TRBV19 and TRBJ2-5, is DGGITQSPKYLFRKEGQNVTLSCEQNLNHDAMYWYRQDPGQGLRLIYYSQIVNDFQKGDIAEGYSVSREKKESFPLTVTSAQKNPTAFYLCASSIAGAPGETQYFGPGTRLLVL.